Each of the 27 T cell receptor beta chains below was sequenced from the same sample in a study of T cell responses to AZD1222 COVID-19 vaccine. Assay: immunoSEQ multiplex PCR; the TCRdb copy retains only in-frame clones and omits some. This repertoire shows roughly 200,000 clones, roughly 91% found once; its top ten account for 1%. Sample: peripheral blood, taken on day 0 of MenACWY control vaccination. Receptors were obtained from an adult in good health.

J is TRBJ1-6 and V is TRBV29-1, with D perhaps matching TRBD1 (6 bases). V was trimmed by 5 bases and J by 7 bases, leaving 15 bases between them. The germline CDR1 and CDR2 sequences are SQVTM and ANQGSEA. The CDR3 is made up of 14 amino acids. In DNA, the CDR3 is TGCAGCGTTAGGGGGACGGTGGAGAATTCACCCCTCCACTTT. Its protein is CSVRGTVENSPLHF. Supplemented by reference TRBV29-1 and TRBJ1-6, the full variable domain reads SAVISQKPSRDICQRGTSLTIQCQVDSQVTMMFWYRQQPGQSLTLIATANQGSEATYESGFVIDKFPISRPNLTFSTLTVSNMSPEDSSIYLCSVRGTVENSPLHFGNGTRLTVT.

The chain carries TRBV5-1 and TRBJ2-1; TRBD2 is a possible D gene (6 bases). Trimming took 1 base from V and 8 from J, leaving 13 bases between them. The CDR3 extends over 14 amino acids. Germline CDR1 SGHRS, CDR2 YFSETQ. The CDR3: CASSLKRGSDEQFF. CDR3 in DNA: TGCGCCAGCAGCTTGAAACGGGGGAGCGATGAGCAGTTCTTC. The variable domain in full, with the rest retrieved from reference TRBV5-1 and TRBJ2-1, is KAGVTQTPRYLIKTRGQQVTLSCSPISGHRSVSWYQQTPGQGLQFLFEYFSETQRNKGNFPGRFSGRQFSNSRSEMNVSTLELGDSALYLCASSLKRGSDEQFFGPGTRLTVL.

The V and J genes are TRBV9 and TRBJ2-2; 12 bases are shared with TRBD2. Germline CDR1 SGDLS, CDR2 YYNGEE. The junction had 3 bases not matched to a gene; V was cut back by 2 bases and J by 7 bases. The CDR3 runs to 15 residues. The CDR3 region has the DNA TGTGCCAGCAGCGTTAGACTAGCGGGGGTCGGGGAGCTGTTTTTT. Amino acid sequence: CASSVRLAGVGELFF.

This clone was counted once. The J gene is TRBJ2-1, the V gene TRBV19, with 9 bases lining up with TRBD1. Germline CDR1 and CDR2: LNHDA and SQIVND (reference sequence). Losses at the gene ends were 6 bases for V and 6 bases for J; bases not matched to a gene: 3. The CDR3 loop spans 13 amino acids. CDR3 sequence: CASRDRGGNEQFF. The CDR3 DNA reads as TGTGCCAGTAGGGACAGGGGAGGCAATGAGCAGTTCTTC.

The chain is built from TRBV4-3 and TRBJ2-2; possibly TRBD2 for D (6 bases). The CDR3 loop spans 15 amino acids. Germline V gene data show CDR1 as LGHNA and CDR2 as YSLEER. Trimming removed 0 bases from V and 3 bases from J, with 8 bases in between. CDR3 sequence (DNA): TGCGCCAGCAGCCAAGATCGACTAGACACCGGGGAGCTGTTTTTT. Encoded protein: CASSQDRLDTGELFF.

In DNA form, the CDR3 reads TGTGCCAGCAGCTTGGGTGGGACTGGCTACACCTTC. Its translation: CASSLGGTGYTF. The genes are TRBV7-9 and TRBJ1-2; D possibly corresponds to TRBD1 (5 bases). Germline CDR1 and CDR2: SEHNR and FQNEAQ (reference sequence). The length of the CDR3 is 12 residues. Trimming shortened V by 3 bases and J by 7 bases, and 9 bases separated the two germline ends.

This chain joins TRBV28 and TRBJ1-3, with a possible D match to TRBD1 (5 bases). Trimming stripped 6 bases from V and 2 bases from J, with 14 bases between. The CDR3 runs to 15 residues. CDR1 is MDHEN and CDR2 is SYDVKM in the germline V gene. The CDR3 DNA follows: TGTGCCAGCAGGACCGGGGGGGGTACTGGAAACACCATATATTTT. Translation: CASRTGGGTGNTIYF.

About this clone itself: This sample also contains other DNA sequences that code for the same CDR3. The chain joins TRBV5-1 to TRBJ2-7; D might be TRBD1 (5 bases). The CDR3 covers 15 residues. Trimming shortened V by 1 base and J by 2 bases, and 13 bases separated the two germline ends. Germline CDR1 reads SGHRS; CDR2 reads YFSETQ. Here the CDR3 DNA reads TGCGCCAGCAGCTTGCAAACAGGAGCGACCTACGAGCAGTACTTC. This encodes CASSLQTGATYEQYF.

The chain recombines TRBV6-5 with TRBJ2-2; either TRBD1 or TRBD2 may fit D (5 bases each). Trimming took off 7 bases at V and 4 bases at J, with 16 bases between the two ends. Germline V gene data show CDR1 as MNHEY and CDR2 as SVGAGI. The CDR3 is 15 amino acids. The CDR3 DNA sequence: TGTGCCAGCAAAAGAGGGGAGCTGGGCACCGGGGAGCTGTTTTTT. This codes for CASKRGELGTGELFF.

This clone was detected once. The CDR3 loop is CATSSGQGAYEQYF. CDR3 nucleotides: TGTGCCACCAGTTCCGGACAGGGGGCCTACGAGCAGTACTTC. The rearrangement joins TRBV24-1 to TRBJ2-7, with TRBD1 matching 10 bases. V lost 6 bases, J lost 2 bases, and 3 bases stayed unmatched. Per germline, CDR1 KGHDR and CDR2 SFDVKD. The CDR3 sequence is 14 residues long.

V and J are TRBV6-5 and TRBJ1-5; 7 positions agree with TRBD1. J gave up 5 bases and V 6 bases, and 10 bases lay outside the gene matches. The germline V gene encodes CDR1 MNHEY and CDR2 SVGAGI. CDR3 size: 15 residues. The CDR3 region is CASSPRTGEHQPQHF. CDR3 nucleotides: TGTGCCAGCAGCCCACGGACAGGAGAACATCAGCCCCAGCATTTT.

The rearrangement links TRBV3-1 (or the pseudogene TRBV3-2) to TRBJ1-1; 7 positions agree with TRBD1. After removal of 3 bases from V and 3 bases from J, the junction contained 10 bases not matched to a gene. Germline CDR1 is LGHDT and CDR2 is YNNKEL (reference sequence). The CDR3 is 16 residues long. For the CDR3, the DNA is TGTGCCAGCAGCCATACAGGGGATTCCCCATACACTGAAGCTTTCTTT. Translation gives CASSHTGDSPYTEAFF.

The gene calls are TRBV19 and TRBJ1-5; D gene unclear. Between the trimmed V and J ends, which lost 7 bases and 6 bases, there was a span of 19 bases. The CDR3 has 15 amino acids. Per the germline V gene, CDR1 is LNHDA and CDR2 is SQIVND (reference sequence). CDR3: CASTSYGNWAQPQHF. In DNA form, the CDR3 reads TGTGCCAGTACTTCCTACGGGAATTGGGCTCAGCCCCAGCATTTT.

Points on this clone: This CDR3 is also generated by other DNA sequences in the sample. The rearrangement links TRBV18 to TRBJ1-3; TRBD1 aligns across 12 bases. This CDR3 has 15 amino acids. V dropped 0 bases and J dropped 6; count of bases not matched to a gene: 0. CDR1 and CDR2 from the germline V gene are KGHSH and LQKENI. DNA for the CDR3: TGTGCCAGCTCACCACCGGGACAGGGGGCAAACACCATATATTTT. Its translation is CASSPPGQGANTIYF.

The count of this clone is one. The chain couples TRBV6-5 to TRBJ2-5; D unclear. The CDR3 contains 14 residues. Germline values: CDR1 MNHEY, CDR2 SVGAGI. The V end was cut by 6 bases, the J end by 4 bases, with 15 bases between. The CDR3 here is CASSPTVDGETQYF. In DNA form, the CDR3 reads TGTGCCAGCAGCCCAACCGTGGACGGAGAGACCCAGTACTTC.

The CDR3 is CASSLNPGGVAEAFF. CDR3 in DNA: TGTGCCAGCAGCTTAAACCCAGGGGGGGTTGCTGAAGCTTTCTTT. This chain joins TRBV7-9 and TRBJ1-1; 7 bases match TRBD1. CDR1 is SEHNR, CDR2 FQNEAQ, per germline (reference sequence). Trimming removed 2 bases from V and 6 bases from J; junction bases left unmatched: 9. The CDR3 is 15 residues long.

The V call is TRBV5-4, the J call TRBJ1-2; D ambiguous. Trimming pared 4 bases from V and 5 bases from J, leaving 18 bases between. Germline-derived CDR1 and CDR2 are SGHNT and YYREEE (reference sequence). The CDR3 contains 15 residues. CDR3 nucleotides: TGTGCCAGCAGCCGAGAGGGTGGCTCGGGGTATGGCTACACCTTC. It translates to CASSREGGSGYGYTF.

This clone occurred a few times. The chain carries TRBV5-1 and TRBJ1-2, with 11 positions matching TRBD1. V lost 4 bases, J lost 8 bases, and 7 bases stayed unmatched. The CDR3 covers 14 residues. Germline CDR1 SGHRS, CDR2 YFSETQ. In DNA form, the CDR3 reads TGCGCCAGCAGCATAAGCAGGACAGGGGGCGGCTACACCTTC. It specifies CASSISRTGGGYTF.

The chain uses TRBV19 and TRBJ1-1; tentatively, D is TRBD1 (6 bases). Per germline, CDR1 LNHDA and CDR2 SQIVND (reference sequence). Trimming shortened V by 6 bases and J by 2 bases, and 16 bases separated the two germline ends. CDR3 length equals 15 residues. The CDR3 protein is CASRGGLRYNTEAFF. The CDR3 DNA sequence: TGTGCCAGTAGAGGGGGGCTACGATACAACACTGAAGCTTTCTTT.

The chain couples TRBV4-1 to TRBJ2-5; D is perhaps TRBD1 (7 bases). V shed 0 bases and J shed 4 bases, with 18 bases lying between them. The germline V gene encodes CDR1 MGHRA and CDR2 YSYEKL. The CDR3 extends over 17 amino acids. This CDR3 is CASSQDTQGGRGETQYF. The CDR3 coding sequence is TGCGCCAGCAGCCAAGATACTCAGGGGGGCCGGGGAGAGACCCAGTACTTC.

This chain connects TRBV11-3 to TRBJ2-7; D unclear. V dropped 10 bases and J dropped 3 bases, with 10 bases sitting between them. Germline lookup yields CDR1 SGHNT and CDR2 YENEEA. The CDR3 length is 11 residues. CDR3: CATGRSYEQYF. The CDR3 DNA reads as TGTGCCACCGGTCGGAGCTACGAGCAGTACTTC.

This clone showed up just once. This sequence joins TRBV2 and TRBJ1-2, with TRBD1 matching 7 bases. Trimming took 8 bases from V and 1 from J; bases not matched to a gene: 7. This CDR3 comprises 14 residues. Germline values: CDR1 SNHLY, CDR2 FYNNEI. The CDR3 loop is CASDGTESNYGYTF. CDR3 coding DNA: TGTGCCAGCGACGGGACAGAGAGTAACTATGGCTACACCTTC.

The CDR3 bases are TGTGCCAGCAGTTCGACAGGCTCGCCTAGTTCCGGGGAGCTGTTTTTT. Its translation: CASSSTGSPSSGELFF. The chain uses TRBV6-6 and TRBJ2-2, with D tentatively TRBD1 (6 bases). CDR3 length: 16 residues. Germline loops: CDR1 MNHNY, CDR2 SVGAGI (reference sequence). Trimming removed 4 bases from V and 6 bases from J, with 18 bases in between.

The CDR3 DNA reads TGTGCCTGGAGTATGAGACAGGGCTATGGCTACACCTTC. Encoded protein: CAWSMRQGYGYTF. V gene TRBV30 combines with J gene TRBJ1-2, with 7 bases that match TRBD1. The J segment lost 4 bases and the V segment lost 2 bases, leaving 4 bases of the junction unmatched. Germline CDR1 and CDR2: GTSNPN and SVGIG (reference sequence). The CDR3 is made up of 13 amino acids.

The chain employs TRBV5-1 and TRBJ1-4; D is possibly TRBD1 (6 bases). Trimming took 0 bases from V and 5 from J, leaving 11 bases between them. Germline V gene sequence: CDR1 SGHRS, CDR2 YFSETQ. CDR3 length equals 15 residues. The CDR3 DNA follows: TGCGCCAGCAGCTTGGTAGGGGGTGAGAATGAAAAACTGTTTTTT. This codes for CASSLVGGENEKLFF.

The CDR3: CASSLASRNYGYTF. The CDR3 DNA reads as TGTGCCAGCAGCTTAGCGAGCAGAAACTATGGCTACACCTTC. This chain uses TRBV7-8 with TRBJ1-2, with unresolved D. With 0 bases removed from V and 2 bases from J, the gap between germline ends came to 7 bases. The CDR3 has 14 amino acids. Per germline, CDR1 SGHVS and CDR2 FQNEAQ.

The V and J genes are TRBV25-1 and TRBJ1-1, with a possible D match to TRBD1 (5 bases). This CDR3 has 14 amino acids. Trimming shortened V by 3 bases and J by 1 base, and 9 bases separated the two germline ends. CDR1 is MGHDK and CDR2 is SYGVNS in the germline V gene. The CDR3 protein is CASSEGPGNTEAFF. CDR3 nucleotide sequence: TGTGCCAGCAGTGAGGGACCAGGGAACACTGAAGCTTTCTTT.